These T cell receptor beta chains were read from a single sample in a study of blood T cell repertoires in COVID-19. The method was immunoSEQ multiplex PCR; TCRdb's version includes in-frame clones alone and lacks a portion of them. This table has 300,000 to 350,000 clones, roughly 87% appearing once. Sequenced material: peripheral blood. The source is a man aged 25 to 40 with COVID-19, enrolled during active disease. Both conserved end residues are part of each CDR3. The order of the fields is V gene, J gene, D gene, clone size, CDR3 DNA, CDR3 protein. D genes are given only for firm matches. For some rows the clone size is stated as once, few or many, or as a class when expanded; others skip it.

v_gene: TRBV14
j_gene: TRBJ2-7
d_gene: TRBD1
abundance: -
CDR3nt: TGTGCCAGCAGCCGGCAGGGGGCCTACGAGCAGTACTTC
CDR3aa: CASSRQGAYEQYF

v_gene: TRBV7-3
j_gene: TRBJ2-7
d_gene: TRBD2
abundance: once
CDR3nt: TGTGCCAGCAGCTTAGTGGGAGGGCCCACCTACGAGCAGTACTTC
CDR3aa: CASSLVGGPTYEQYF

v_gene: TRBV2
j_gene: TRBJ1-1
d_gene: TRBD1
abundance: -
CDR3nt: TGTGCCAGCAGTCCCAGACAGGGGGCTAGGAACACTGAAGCTTTCTTT
CDR3aa: CASSPRQGARNTEAFF

v_gene: TRBV6-5
j_gene: TRBJ2-7
d_gene: TRBD1
abundance: -
CDR3nt: TGTGCCAGCAGCAACAGGGGTGGCGAGCAGTACTTC
CDR3aa: CASSNRGGEQYF

v_gene: TRBV27
j_gene: TRBJ2-1
d_gene: TRBD1
abundance: once
CDR3nt: TGTGCCAGCAGAGGGTTCGGGACAGGGACCTACAATGAGCAGTTCTTC
CDR3aa: CASRGFGTGTYNEQFF

v_gene: TRBV6-1
j_gene: TRBJ2-7
d_gene: TRBD1
abundance: -
CDR3nt: TGTGCCAGCAGTGAAAAGCCCCCTTCCGGGACAGGGGGGGACGAGCAGTACTTC
CDR3aa: CASSEKPPSGTGGDEQYF

v_gene: TRBV7-9
j_gene: TRBJ2-1
d_gene: -
abundance: -
CDR3nt: TGTGCCAGCAGCGCTGGGGGGGCGAGGTATGAGCAGTTCTTC
CDR3aa: CASSAGGARYEQFF

v_gene: TRBV6-2/TRBV6-3
j_gene: TRBJ2-1
d_gene: -
abundance: -
CDR3nt: TGTGCCAGCAGTTACATCCTGGGGCAGTCCTACAATGAGCAGTTCTTC
CDR3aa: CASSYILGQSYNEQFF

v_gene: TRBV25-1
j_gene: TRBJ2-5
d_gene: TRBD2
abundance: -
CDR3nt: TGTGCCAGCTCGCGGGGGGACTCGTACCAAGAGACCCAGTACTTC
CDR3aa: CASSRGDSYQETQYF

v_gene: TRBV30
j_gene: TRBJ2-7
d_gene: TRBD2
abundance: once
CDR3nt: TGTGCCTGGACTAGCGGGTCGAGCTCCTACGAGCAGTACTTC
CDR3aa: CAWTSGSSSYEQYF

v_gene: TRBV9
j_gene: TRBJ2-7
d_gene: TRBD2
abundance: -
CDR3nt: TGTGCCAGCAGCGAGGGGGGGACTAGTCCTTACGAGCAGTACTTC
CDR3aa: CASSEGGTSPYEQYF

v_gene: TRBV15
j_gene: TRBJ1-4
d_gene: TRBD1
abundance: -
CDR3nt: TGTGCCACCAGCAGTCCTTGGGAAGGGATAACGGGACAGGGTTACACTAATGAAAAACTGTTTTTT
CDR3aa: CATSSPWEGITGQGYTNEKLFF

v_gene: TRBV27
j_gene: TRBJ2-7
d_gene: -
abundance: once
CDR3nt: TGTGCCAGCTCACCTGGGCCCTACGAGCAGTACTTC
CDR3aa: CASSPGPYEQYF

v_gene: TRBV19
j_gene: TRBJ2-3
d_gene: TRBD2
abundance: once
CDR3nt: TGTGCCAGTAGTAACGGACTAGCGGGGGGAGGAGATACGCAGTATTTT
CDR3aa: CASSNGLAGGGDTQYF